The 28 T cell receptor beta chains reported below all come from one sample, sequenced in a study of cytomegalovirus exposure and HLA in healthy donors. The PCR employed 60 Vbeta primers together with 13 Jbeta primers. Measured with immunoSEQ multiplex PCR; TCRdb has only the in-frame clones, and not every one. Among 160,000 or so clones, 80% were seen once, and the ten largest hold 1.3%. Sequenced material: PBMCs. The receptors originated from a woman aged 45-59 years in good health and CMV-seronegative.

The chain carries TRBV27 and TRBJ2-7; 7 nucleotides align to TRBD2. From germline, CDR1 is MNHEY and CDR2 SMNVEV (reference sequence). Unmatched junction bases numbered 5, after V lost 0 bases and J lost 3 bases. The CDR3 covers 15 residues. The CDR3 DNA reads TGTGCCAGCAGTTTATCGGGGGGGACCTACTACGAGCAGTACTTC. Translated, it gives CASSLSGGTYYEQYF.

This chain links TRBV5-1 with TRBJ2-1; 7 nucleotides align to TRBD1. Germline V gives CDR1 SGHRS, CDR2 YFSETQ. CDR3 length: 17 amino acids. V lost 0 bases to trimming and J lost 10 bases; unmatched junction nucleotides: 16. The CDR3 DNA is TGCGCCAGCAGCTTGGAACGGGGCAGGGGGTTATGGTTCGAGCAGTTCTTC. Encoded protein: CASSLERGRGLWFEQFF.

The rearrangement links TRBV28 to TRBJ2-2; TRBD1 might be the D (6 bases). This CDR3 has 14 amino acids. V gave up 8 bases and J gave up 3 bases, with 13 bases separating them. Germline CDR1 is MDHEN and CDR2 is SYDVKM. The CDR3 DNA reads TGTGCCAGCTCATACACAGGGCACACCGGGGAGCTGTTTTTT. It is translated as CASSYTGHTGELFF.

The V gene is TRBV28, the J gene TRBJ1-2, with D possibly TRBD1 on 6 matching bases. Germline values: CDR1 MDHEN, CDR2 SYDVKM. CDR3 size: 14 residues. The germline V and J ends were trimmed by 8 bases and 3 bases, with 16 bases remaining between them. The CDR3 DNA reads TGTGCCAGCCAAACCCAGGGGAAAGACTATGGCTACACCTTC. The encoded protein is CASQTQGKDYGYTF.

The chain has TRBV18 and TRBJ2-1; perhaps TRBD2 as D (5 bases). Per the germline V gene, CDR1 is KGHSH and CDR2 is LQKENI. CDR3 length: 16 amino acids. Between the trimmed V and J ends, which lost 0 bases and 4 bases, there was a span of 13 bases. CDR3 nucleotide sequence: TGTGCCAGCTCACCACCGTCCGGAGGTAGTTACAATGAGCAGTTCTTC. It encodes CASSPPSGGSYNEQFF.

V and J are TRBV30 and TRBJ1-2; D is perhaps TRBD1 (6 bases). The CDR3 spans 15 residues. V lost 4 bases and J lost 7, with 22 bases in between. Germline V lookup: CDR1 GTSNPN, CDR2 SVGIG (reference sequence). The CDR3 spells CAWKHWEGGAGGYTF. The CDR3 DNA follows: TGTGCCTGGAAACACTGGGAGGGGGGGGCTGGTGGCTACACCTTC.

CDR3 coding DNA: TGTGCCAGCAGCCCCTCGGGTTACGAGCAGTACTTC. Translated: CASSPSGYEQYF. The rearrangement links TRBV7-9 to TRBJ2-7; D call uncertain. V lost 5 bases and J lost 4, with 9 bases in between. The germline gives CDR1 SEHNR, CDR2 FQNEAQ (reference sequence). The CDR3 extends over 12 amino acids.

V and J are TRBV18 and TRBJ1-5; D gene ambiguous. V lost 6 bases and J 8 bases, leaving 17 bases between the germline ends. From germline, CDR1 is KGHSH and CDR2 LQKENI. This CDR3 is 14 amino acids long. The CDR3 nucleotides read TGTGCCAGCTCCACCACATTCCAGGTGGAGCCCCAGCATTTT. Encoded protein: CASSTTFQVEPQHF. The full variable domain, rest sourced from reference TRBV18 and TRBJ1-5, is NAGVMQNPRHLVRRRGQEARLRCSPMKGHSHVYWYRQLPEEGLKFMVYLQKENIIDESGMPKERFSAEFPKEGPSILRIQQVVRGDSAAYFCASSTTFQVEPQHFGDGTRLSIL.

J is TRBJ2-1 and V is TRBV7-2, with D perhaps TRBD1 (6 bases). Trimming removed 6 bases from V and 3 bases from J, with 15 bases in between. This CDR3 is built from 15 residues. Germline CDR1 is SGHTA and CDR2 is FQGNSA. This CDR3 reads CASRGGSNVYNEQFF. CDR3 DNA sequence: TGTGCCAGCAGAGGGGGAAGTAATGTCTACAATGAGCAGTTCTTC.

V gene TRBV5-1 combines with J gene TRBJ2-7, with D possibly being TRBD2 (6 bases). Germline CDR1 SGHRS, CDR2 YFSETQ. V gave up 5 bases and J gave up 0 bases, with 9 bases separating them. The CDR3 is 13 amino acids. CDR3 DNA sequence: TGCGCCAGCAGAACCGGGAGCTCCTACGAGCAGTACTTC. Protein: CASRTGSSYEQYF.

The CDR3 sequence: CASSQGGGSYEQYF. The CDR3 region has the DNA TGTGCCAGCAGCCAAGGGGGGGGTTCCTACGAGCAGTACTTC. The V call is TRBV4-2, the J call TRBJ2-7; 7 bases are shared with TRBD2. The CDR3 has 14 residues. V was clipped by 1 base and J by 1 base; unmatched bases: 1. Per germline, CDR1 LGHNA and CDR2 YNFKEQ.

This clone was seen only a few times. This chain joins TRBV5-6 and TRBJ1-2; D is undetermined. CDR3 length: 13 residues. V lost 4 bases and J 5 bases, leaving 12 bases between the germline ends. Germline loops: CDR1 SGHDT, CDR2 YYEEEE. The CDR3 nucleotides are TGTGCCAGCAGCGCGAGAGCGGGGTATGGCTACACCTTC. It is translated as CASSARAGYGYTF.

The gene calls are TRBV19 and TRBJ1-2; tentative D call: TRBD1 (6 bases). Deletions cut 3 bases from V and 4 bases from J, with 18 bases between. The CDR3 is made up of 16 amino acids. CDR1 is LNHDA, CDR2 SQIVND, per germline (reference sequence). The DNA for the CDR3 is TGTGCCAGTAGTATGGGGGCAGCCTATCCCCTCTATGGCTACACCTTC. Translating it yields CASSMGAAYPLYGYTF. Looking up the rest from reference TRBV19 and TRBJ1-2 gives the full variable domain: DGGITQSPKYLFRKEGQNVTLSCEQNLNHDAMYWYRQDPGQGLRLIYYSQIVNDFQKGDIAEGYSVSREKKESFPLTVTSAQKNPTAFYLCASSMGAAYPLYGYTFGSGTRLTVV.

This rearrangement joins TRBV30 to TRBJ2-7, with a tentative D call TRBD2 (6 bases). The V gene lost 3 bases and the J gene lost 4 bases, with 13 bases spanning the gap. This CDR3 has 13 amino acids. Per germline, CDR1 GTSNPN and CDR2 SVGIG (reference sequence). The CDR3 bases are TGTGCCTGGAGCCCAGGGACTGTGTACGAGCAGTACTTC. Protein sequence: CAWSPGTVYEQYF.

The chain links TRBV11-2 to TRBJ2-7; 8 bases agree with TRBD2. This CDR3 region has 15 residues. Germline CDR1 and CDR2: SGHAT and FQNNGV. J gave up 1 base and V 3 bases, and 5 bases lay outside the gene matches. The CDR3 reads CASSFPSGLSYEQYF. The CDR3 DNA reads TGTGCCAGCAGCTTTCCTAGCGGGCTTTCCTACGAGCAGTACTTC.

The chain combines TRBV7-3 with TRBJ2-7; 7 bases are shared with TRBD2. The CDR3 runs 14 residues. With V trimmed by 5 bases and J by 3 bases, 7 bases remained unmatched. From germline, CDR1 is SGHTA and CDR2 FQGTGA. The CDR3 nucleotides read TGTGCCAGCAGCCCCGGGGGGACGAGCTACGAGCAGTACTTC. Protein product: CASSPGGTSYEQYF.

This clone appeared a few times. The rearrangement links TRBV10-1 to TRBJ2-7, with D possibly matching TRBD2 (6 bases). Germline loops: CDR1 WNHNN, CDR2 SYGVQD (reference sequence). The length of the CDR3 is 13 residues. Trimming took off 3 bases at V and 5 bases at J, with 11 bases between the two ends. The CDR3 DNA is TGCGCCAGCAGTGATCGTCGGGGGAACGAGCAGTACTTC. It encodes CASSDRRGNEQYF.

The chain recombines TRBV6-6 with TRBJ2-2, with D tentatively TRBD1 (5 bases). The V end was cut by 6 bases, the J end by 3 bases, with 14 bases between. CDR3 length: 15 residues. Germline CDR1 MNHNY, CDR2 SVGAGI (reference sequence). CDR3 protein: CASRQDPRDTGELFF. The CDR3 DNA reads TGTGCCAGCAGACAGGACCCAAGGGACACCGGGGAGCTGTTTTTT.

CDR3 DNA: TGTGCCAGCTCGTCGCGGGACAGGTCCTACGAGCAGTACTTC. Translating gives CASSSRDRSYEQYF. The V call is TRBV18, the J call TRBJ2-5, with TRBD1 matching over 8 bases. Near its end, the DNA agrees better with TRBJ2-7, so the J call may be wrong. Germline V gene lookup returns CDR1 KGHSH and CDR2 LQKENI. This CDR3 is 14 amino acids long.

The V call is TRBV29-1, the J call TRBJ2-1; 7 bases fit TRBD2. Germline V gene data show CDR1 as SQVTM and CDR2 as ANQGSEA. The CDR3 totals 14 residues. The CDR3 nucleotides read TGCAGTCTCCTAGGGCGGGGGACGAGCAATGAGCAGTTCTTC. This gives the protein CSLLGRGTSNEQFF.

The chain employs TRBV9 and TRBJ2-7; no clear D. Per germline, CDR1 SGDLS and CDR2 YYNGEE. With 3 bases removed from V and 1 base from J, the gap between germline ends came to 11 bases. CDR3 length equals 14 residues. The CDR3 region is CASSEVGISYEQYF. In nucleotides, the CDR3 is TGTGCCAGCAGCGAGGTGGGCATTTCCTACGAGCAGTACTTC.

This clone was recorded only once. The chain has TRBV6-5 and TRBJ2-7; D remains ambiguous. The CDR3 has 13 residues. The germline V gene encodes CDR1 MNHEY and CDR2 SVGAGI. With 2 bases removed from V and 5 bases from J, the gap between germline ends came to 10 bases. The CDR3 bases are TGTGCCAGCAGTTACCCCGAGGCTAACGAGCAGTACTTC. It encodes CASSYPEANEQYF.

The chain links TRBV7-3 to TRBJ2-7; 8 bases match TRBD2. Germline CDR1 SGHTA, CDR2 FQGTGA. V shed 5 bases, J shed 4 bases, and the junction held 7 bases outside the gene matches. CDR3 size: 14 residues. The CDR3 sequence is CASSPRGGLYEQYF. The CDR3 DNA reads as TGTGCCAGCAGCCCCCGCGGGGGGTTATACGAGCAGTACTTC.

This clone was seen just once. The chain employs TRBV2 and TRBJ2-2; TRBD1 matches 7 bases. V shed 0 bases and J 0 bases; nucleotides not matched to a gene: 10. The germline CDR1 and CDR2 sequences are SNHLY and FYNNEI. The CDR3 loop spans 19 amino acids. The DNA of the CDR3 is TGTGCCAGCAGTGAAGCGCTCGGACAGGTATCCGCGAACACCGGGGAGCTGTTTTTT. Translation gives CASSEALGQVSANTGELFF.

In this sample, this clone is medium-sized. The chain joins TRBV6-1 to TRBJ1-6; tentative D call: TRBD1 (6 bases). Germline loops: CDR1 MNHNS, CDR2 SASEGT. This CDR3 has 16 amino acids. V shed 0 bases and J shed 6 bases, with 12 bases lying between them. DNA of the CDR3: TGTGCCAGCAGTGAAGCGGCAGGGGTCGGTAATTCACCCCTCCACTTT. Protein sequence: CASSEAAGVGNSPLHF.

The V call is TRBV18, the J call TRBJ2-7, with D possibly matching TRBD1 (5 bases). This CDR3 has 16 amino acids. Germline V lookup: CDR1 KGHSH, CDR2 LQKENI. Between the trimmed V and J ends, which lost 2 bases and 2 bases, there was a span of 16 bases. The CDR3 DNA follows: TGTGCCAGCTCACCATATGGCAGGGCTAATGCCTACGAGCAGTACTTC. Its protein is CASSPYGRANAYEQYF.

This chain links TRBV9 with TRBJ2-7; TRBD1 might be the D (6 bases). V lost 4 bases and J lost 1, with 12 bases in between. The CDR3 contains 14 residues. The V gene's germline CDR1 is SGDLS and CDR2 YYNGEE. The CDR3 loop is CASSTGQSSYEQYF. The DNA of the CDR3 is TGTGCCAGCAGCACAGGACAGTCATCCTACGAGCAGTACTTC.

CDR3 sequence: CASSQDGGTGIQVTEAFF. DNA of the CDR3: TGTGCCAGCAGCCAAGATGGAGGAACAGGGATTCAAGTCACTGAAGCTTTCTTT. J is TRBJ1-1 and V is TRBV4-2, with a possible D match to TRBD1 (6 bases). This CDR3 contains 18 residues. The V end was cut by 0 bases, the J end by 4 bases, with 21 bases between. Germline-derived CDR1 and CDR2 are LGHNA and YNFKEQ.